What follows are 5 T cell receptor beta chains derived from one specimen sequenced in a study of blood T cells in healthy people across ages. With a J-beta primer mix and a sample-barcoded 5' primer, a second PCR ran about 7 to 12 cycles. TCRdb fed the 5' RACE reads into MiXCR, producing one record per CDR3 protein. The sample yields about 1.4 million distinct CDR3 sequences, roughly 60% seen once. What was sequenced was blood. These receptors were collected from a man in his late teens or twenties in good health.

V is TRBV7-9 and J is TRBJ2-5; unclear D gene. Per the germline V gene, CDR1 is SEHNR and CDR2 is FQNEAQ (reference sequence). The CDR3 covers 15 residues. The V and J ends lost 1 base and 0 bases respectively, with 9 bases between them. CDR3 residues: CASSLVYGYQETQYF. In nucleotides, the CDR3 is TGTGCCAGCAGCTTAGTGTACGGGTACCAAGAGACCCAGTACTTC.

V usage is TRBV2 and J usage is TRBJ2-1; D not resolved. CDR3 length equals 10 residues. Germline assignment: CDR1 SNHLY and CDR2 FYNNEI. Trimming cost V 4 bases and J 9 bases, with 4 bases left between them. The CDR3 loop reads CASSVIEQFF. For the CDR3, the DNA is TGTGCCAGCAGTGTCATTGAGCAGTTCTTC.

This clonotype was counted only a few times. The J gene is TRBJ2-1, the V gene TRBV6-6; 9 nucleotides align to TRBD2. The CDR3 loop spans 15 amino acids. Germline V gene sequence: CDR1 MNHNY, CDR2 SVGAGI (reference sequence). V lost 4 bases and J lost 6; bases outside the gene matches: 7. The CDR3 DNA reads TGTGCCAGCAGTTTTGTAGCGGGGGCACTCAATGAGCAGTTCTTC. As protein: CASSFVAGALNEQFF.

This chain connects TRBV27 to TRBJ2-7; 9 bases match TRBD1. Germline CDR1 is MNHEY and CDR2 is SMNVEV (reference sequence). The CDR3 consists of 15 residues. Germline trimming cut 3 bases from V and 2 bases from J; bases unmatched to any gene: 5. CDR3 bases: TGTGCCAGCAGTTTCAACGGGGACAGGGCCTACGAGCAGTACTTC. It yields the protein CASSFNGDRAYEQYF.

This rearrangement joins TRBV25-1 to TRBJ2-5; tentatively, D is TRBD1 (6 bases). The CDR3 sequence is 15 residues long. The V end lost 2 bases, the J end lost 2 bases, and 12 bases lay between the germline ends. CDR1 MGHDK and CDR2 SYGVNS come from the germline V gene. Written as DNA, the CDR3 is TGTGCCAGCAGTGAAGGCAGGGGTGGGCAAGAGACCCAGTACTTC. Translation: CASSEGRGGQETQYF.